Listed here are 19 T cell receptor beta chains from one sample, sequenced in a study of shared clonotypes between healthy human individuals. Libraries were prepared by immunoSEQ multiplex PCR; TCRdb keeps only in-frame clonotypes and omits some of them. The sample consists of about 2,500,000 clones, 90% to 95% of them appearing once. Input material: naive CD4+ T cells sorted from blood. Sample subset: CD45RA+ positively selected. These receptor sequences come from a man aged 18 to 30 in good health.

The V and J genes are TRBV29-1 and TRBJ1-5; D unclear. The CDR3 is made up of 13 amino acids. Germline V gene sequence: CDR1 SQVTM, CDR2 ANQGSEA. Trimming took off 5 bases at V and 3 bases at J, with 11 bases between the two ends. CDR3 DNA sequence: TGCAGCGTTAAGTTTGGTCCCAATCAGCCCCAGCATTTT. This translates into CSVKFGPNQPQHF.

This sequence joins TRBV29-1 and TRBJ2-2; 9 positions agree with TRBD1. The CDR3 is made up of 14 amino acids. The germline gives CDR1 SQVTM, CDR2 ANQGSEA. The junction had 3 bases not matched to a gene; V was cut back by 7 bases and J by 0 bases. CDR3 residues: CSGRTGANTGELFF. The CDR3 DNA sequence: TGCAGCGGAAGGACAGGGGCGAACACCGGGGAGCTGTTTTTT.

The rearrangement joins TRBV5-5 to TRBJ2-5; 7 bases are a match to TRBD1. Germline V lookup: CDR1 SGHKS, CDR2 YYEKEE (reference sequence). The ends lost 4 bases at V and 1 base at J; junction bases unmatched: 10. This CDR3 has 16 residues. This chain's CDR3 is CASSIGTANSQETQYF. For the CDR3, the DNA is TGTGCCAGCAGCATCGGGACAGCGAATTCCCAAGAGACCCAGTACTTC.

The chain has TRBV5-1 and TRBJ1-1; 8 nucleotides match TRBD1. The CDR3 contains 14 residues. V lost 4 bases, J lost 5 bases, and 7 bases stayed unmatched. In germline, CDR1 is SGHRS, CDR2 YFSETQ. The CDR3 region is CASSGGQGWTEAFF. Written as DNA, the CDR3 is TGCGCCAGCAGCGGCGGACAGGGTTGGACTGAAGCTTTCTTT.

The chain employs TRBV10-2 and TRBJ1-1; D ambiguous. CDR3 length: 13 amino acids. Per the germline V gene, CDR1 is WSHSY and CDR2 is SAAADI. The V end lost 7 bases, the J end lost 0 bases, and 9 bases lay between the germline ends. The CDR3 sequence: CASKAGLNTEAFF. The CDR3 bases are TGCGCCAGCAAAGCGGGTTTGAACACTGAAGCTTTCTTT.

V gene TRBV2 combines with J gene TRBJ2-7, with a weak D call TRBD2 (6 bases). Germline lookup yields CDR1 SNHLY and CDR2 FYNNEI. This CDR3 has 14 residues. Trimming pared 5 bases from V and 1 base from J, leaving 12 bases between. The CDR3 nucleotides read TGTGCCAGCAGTACAGGTGGGACTTCCTACGAGCAGTACTTC. Translation: CASSTGGTSYEQYF. Variable domain in full (rest from reference TRBV2 and TRBJ2-7): EPEVTQTPSHQVTQMGQEVILRCVPISNHLYFYWYRQILGQKVEFLVSFYNNEISEKSEIFDDQFSVERPDGSNFTLKIRSTKLEDSAMYFCASSTGGTSYEQYFGPGTRLTVT.

The V call is TRBV6-5, the J call TRBJ2-7, with TRBD1 as a possible D gene (6 bases). Trimming left V 6 bases short and J 3 bases short, with 15 bases between. The CDR3 spans 14 residues. CDR1 MNHEY and CDR2 SVGAGI come from the germline V gene. The DNA of the CDR3 is TGTGCCAGCAGCAGCCAGGGGTCGGGCTACGAGCAGTACTTC. Translating it yields CASSSQGSGYEQYF.

J is TRBJ2-7 and V is TRBV10-2; tentative D call: TRBD2 (6 bases). V lost 5 bases to trimming and J lost 0 bases, with 8 bases between them. CDR1 and CDR2 (germline): WSHSY, SAAADI. This CDR3 region has 13 residues. The CDR3 sequence is CASSRRVSYEQYF. In nucleotides, the CDR3 is TGCGCCAGCAGTCGGAGGGTCTCCTACGAGCAGTACTTC.

This chain uses TRBV10-1 with TRBJ2-1; the match to TRBD2 covers 8 bases. CDR1 is WNHNN, CDR2 SYGVQD, per germline (reference sequence). J gave up 2 bases and V 3 bases, and 3 bases lay outside the gene matches. The CDR3 covers 15 residues. The CDR3 region is CASSDPGGAYNEQFF. In DNA, the CDR3 is TGCGCCAGCAGTGATCCGGGGGGGGCCTACAATGAGCAGTTCTTC.

The chain is built from TRBV7-8 and TRBJ1-5; D is possibly TRBD1 (5 bases). Trimming removed 5 bases from V and 0 bases from J, with 17 bases in between. The germline V gene encodes CDR1 SGHVS and CDR2 FQNEAQ. This CDR3 spans 17 amino acids. The CDR3 here is CASSPGGGLYSNQPQHF. CDR3 nucleotides: TGTGCCAGCAGCCCTGGGGGGGGTCTTTATAGCAATCAGCCCCAGCATTTT.

The chain has TRBV4-3 and TRBJ2-1; a weak D match, TRBD1 (9 bases). V was shortened by 5 bases and J by 5 bases, with 28 bases between the two germline ends. Germline CDR1 LGHNA, CDR2 YSLEER. This CDR3 is 19 amino acids long. The CDR3: CASSEGSRGGTGPNNEQFF. As DNA, the CDR3 is TGCGCCAGCAGCGAGGGAAGCCGCGGGGGGACAGGGCCGAACAATGAGCAGTTCTTC.

V gene TRBV6-4 combines with J gene TRBJ2-3, with TRBD2 identical over 13 bases. The CDR3 runs to 15 residues. In germline, CDR1 is MRHNA, CDR2 SNTAGT. J gave up 0 bases and V 8 bases, and 2 bases lay outside the gene matches. The CDR3 DNA sequence: TGTGCCAGCTCGACTAGCGGGAGGAGCACAGATACGCAGTATTTT. Translated, it gives CASSTSGRSTDTQYF.

This clone occurred once. V is TRBV29-1 and J is TRBJ2-3; D possibly corresponds to TRBD2 (5 bases). Germline CDR1 reads SQVTM; CDR2 reads ANQGSEA. V was trimmed by 5 bases and J by 2 bases, leaving 20 bases between them. This CDR3 contains 16 residues. The CDR3 DNA sequence: TGCAGCGTTCCGGGCGCACTAGGAGCGATCACAGATACGCAGTATTTT. Translating gives CSVPGALGAITDTQYF.

V usage is TRBV18 and J usage is TRBJ2-7, with 9 nucleotides matching TRBD2. Losses at the gene ends were 3 bases for V and 2 bases for J; bases not matched to a gene: 8. Germline V gene lookup returns CDR1 KGHSH and CDR2 LQKENI. CDR3 length: 16 amino acids. CDR3 protein: CASSPLREREAYEQYF. CDR3 in DNA: TGTGCCAGCTCACCTCTTAGGGAGCGGGAGGCCTACGAGCAGTACTTC.

The chain carries TRBV29-1 and TRBJ2-7; D is perhaps TRBD2 (5 bases). The germline V gene has CDR1 SQVTM and CDR2 ANQGSEA. The CDR3 consists of 12 residues. Trimming removed 4 bases at V and 3 bases at J, with 10 bases between. The CDR3 sequence is CSVVSEGYEQYF. The CDR3 nucleotides are TGCAGCGTTGTTAGCGAGGGCTACGAGCAGTACTTC.

The sample holds one count of this clone. The chain carries TRBV5-1 and TRBJ2-1, with TRBD2 matching 8 bases. The CDR3 totals 16 residues. The ends lost 0 bases at V and 2 bases at J; junction bases unmatched: 4. Germline V gene lookup returns CDR1 SGHRS and CDR2 YFSETQ. The CDR3 nucleotides read TGCGCCAGCAGCTTGGTTATAGCGGGGCCCTACAATGAGCAGTTCTTC. Translation gives CASSLVIAGPYNEQFF. The complete variable domain, with remaining parts taken from reference TRBV5-1 and TRBJ2-1, reads KAGVTQTPRYLIKTRGQQVTLSCSPISGHRSVSWYQQTPGQGLQFLFEYFSETQRNKGNFPGRFSGRQFSNSRSEMNVSTLELGDSALYLCASSLVIAGPYNEQFFGPGTRLTVL.

This clone has just one count. The chain couples TRBV28 to TRBJ1-5, with unresolved D. V was shortened by 2 bases and J by 6 bases, with 17 bases between the two germline ends. Germline CDR1 MDHEN, CDR2 SYDVKM. This CDR3 comprises 16 residues. The CDR3 here is CASSLISPRGGQPQHF. In DNA, the CDR3 is TGTGCCAGCAGTTTAATTTCCCCTCGGGGAGGTCAGCCCCAGCATTTT.

In this sample, this clone turned up once. The rearrangement joins TRBV19 to TRBJ2-2, with D uncertain. The V gene's germline CDR1 is LNHDA and CDR2 SQIVND (reference sequence). The CDR3 extends over 14 amino acids. V lost 7 bases, J lost 4 bases, and 13 bases lay in between. CDR3 DNA: TGTGCCAGTACGGGCAGGATTCTCACCGGGGAGCTGTTTTTT. It translates to CASTGRILTGELFF.

The rearrangement links TRBV18 to TRBJ2-1, with a possible D match to TRBD1 (5 bases). The germline V gene encodes CDR1 KGHSH and CDR2 LQKENI. The CDR3 spans 20 residues. Deletions cut 0 bases from V and 4 bases from J, with 25 bases between. The CDR3 loop reads CASSPPGRVLQPKGYNEQFF. Here the CDR3 DNA reads TGTGCCAGCTCACCACCGGGCCGAGTTTTACAGCCTAAGGGGTACAATGAGCAGTTCTTC. The full variable domain, rest sourced from reference TRBV18 and TRBJ2-1, is NAGVMQNPRHLVRRRGQEARLRCSPMKGHSHVYWYRQLPEEGLKFMVYLQKENIIDESGMPKERFSAEFPKEGPSILRIQQVVRGDSAAYFCASSPPGRVLQPKGYNEQFFGPGTRLTVL.